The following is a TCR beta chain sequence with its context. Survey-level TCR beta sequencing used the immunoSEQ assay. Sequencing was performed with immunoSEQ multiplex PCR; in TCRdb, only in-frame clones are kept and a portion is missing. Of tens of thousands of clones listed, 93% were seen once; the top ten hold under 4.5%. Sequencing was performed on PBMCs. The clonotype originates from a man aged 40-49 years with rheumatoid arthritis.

DNA for the CDR3: TGTGCCAGCAGACCGGACATAAACACTGAAGCTTTCTTT. This translates into CASRPDINTEAFF. The J gene is TRBJ1-1, the V gene TRBV6-5, with D perhaps matching TRBD1 (5 bases). The V and J ends lost 6 bases and 2 bases respectively, with 10 bases between them. Germline CDR1 reads MNHEY; CDR2 reads SVGAGI. CDR3 size: 13 residues.